A single sample gave rise to the 29 T cell receptor beta chains below, sequenced in a study of CD4+ T cells in melanoma. Sequencing was performed with immunoSEQ multiplex PCR; in TCRdb, only in-frame clones are kept and a portion is missing. The table shows 15,000 to 20,000 clones, with around four fifths occurring only once. Input material: cells from a culture (not recorded whether cultured in vitro). These receptors were collected from a human donor with melanoma.

The genes are TRBV18 and TRBJ2-7; TRBD2 is a possible D gene (8 bases). Looked up from germline, CDR1 is KGHSH and CDR2 is LQKENI. The CDR3 has 15 residues. V lost 4 bases, J lost 2 bases, and 15 bases lay in between. The CDR3 sequence is CASSRGGTEAYEQYF. The CDR3 coding sequence is TGTGCCAGCTCACGCGGGGGGACAGAGGCCTACGAGCAGTACTTC.

Concerning this clone itself: At the DNA level, this CDR3 is encoded by other sequences in the same sample as well. V is TRBV4-1 and J is TRBJ2-2; 8 bases map to TRBD1. This CDR3 has 16 amino acids. Germline V gene lookup returns CDR1 MGHRA and CDR2 YSYEKL. V dropped 0 bases and J dropped 4; count of bases not matched to a gene: 4. The CDR3 bases are TGCGCCAGCAGCCAAGATCCGACAGGGGTCACCGGGGAGCTGTTTTTT. Amino acids: CASSQDPTGVTGELFF.

The chain is built from TRBV11-2 and TRBJ2-3; the D gene is possibly TRBD2 (7 bases). This CDR3 region has 16 residues. The ends were cut back, 0 bases at V and 2 bases at J, with 12 bases in the middle. CDR1 is SGHAT and CDR2 is FQNNGV in the germline V gene. The CDR3 DNA is TGTGCCAGCAGCTTAGATTCGGGGGGCCCCACAGATACGCAGTATTTT. Residues: CASSLDSGGPTDTQYF.

J is TRBJ2-5 and V is TRBV5-1, with D tentatively TRBD1 or TRBD2 (5 bases each). Germline loops: CDR1 SGHRS, CDR2 YFSETQ. Trimming stripped 4 bases from V and 5 bases from J, with 21 bases between. The CDR3 is made up of 16 amino acids. CDR3 in amino acids: CASSIDGAGRAETQYF. CDR3 coding DNA: TGCGCCAGCAGCATTGACGGTGCAGGGCGGGCGGAGACCCAGTACTTC.

The chain employs TRBV30 and TRBJ1-5; D gene uncertain. From germline, CDR1 is GTSNPN and CDR2 SVGIG (reference sequence). The CDR3 length is 13 residues. V was shortened by 1 base and J by 0 bases, with 4 bases between the two germline ends. The CDR3 protein is CAWSAGSNQPQHF. CDR3 in DNA: TGTGCCTGGAGTGCGGGTAGCAATCAGCCCCAGCATTTT.

The V gene is TRBV7-9, the J gene TRBJ1-6, with D tentatively TRBD1 (5 bases). Trimming stripped 0 bases from V and 8 bases from J, with 11 bases between. The length of the CDR3 is 15 residues. The V gene's germline CDR1 is SEHNR and CDR2 FQNEAQ (reference sequence). CDR3 protein: CASSLAGQGYSPLHF. Written as DNA, the CDR3 is TGTGCCAGCAGCTTAGCCGGCCAGGGCTATTCACCCCTCCACTTT.

The chain employs TRBV5-1 and TRBJ2-2; D uncertain. From germline, CDR1 is SGHRS and CDR2 YFSETQ. This CDR3 comprises 14 residues. The V end lost 1 base, the J end lost 3 bases, and 7 bases lay between the germline ends. The CDR3 coding sequence is TGCGCCAGCAGCTTGAACAGCGACACCGGGGAGCTGTTTTTT. Translating gives CASSLNSDTGELFF.

The rearrangement uses TRBV5-1 and TRBJ2-5, with TRBD2 matching 8 bases. In germline, CDR1 is SGHRS, CDR2 YFSETQ. This CDR3 is built from 16 residues. V lost 1 base, J lost 1 base, and 6 bases stayed unmatched. The CDR3 DNA reads as TGCGCCAGCAGCTTGACCCGCCTAGCGGGCCAAGAGACCCAGTACTTC. It encodes CASSLTRLAGQETQYF. The whole variable domain, remainder taken from reference TRBV5-1 and TRBJ2-5, is KAGVTQTPRYLIKTRGQQVTLSCSPISGHRSVSWYQQTPGQGLQFLFEYFSETQRNKGNFPGRFSGRQFSNSRSEMNVSTLELGDSALYLCASSLTRLAGQETQYFGPGTRLLVL.

V is TRBV5-1 and J is TRBJ2-2; 7 nucleotides agree with TRBD1. In germline, CDR1 is SGHRS, CDR2 YFSETQ. V dropped 4 bases and J dropped 3; count of bases not matched to a gene: 6. This CDR3 region has 15 residues. The CDR3 loop reads CASSTRTGYTGELFF. The CDR3 DNA reads TGCGCCAGCAGCACAAGGACAGGATACACCGGGGAGCTGTTTTTT.

The chain employs TRBV5-1 and TRBJ2-3; D call uncertain. This CDR3 has 15 residues. Per germline, CDR1 SGHRS and CDR2 YFSETQ. V lost 0 bases to trimming and J lost 1 base, with 9 bases between them. The CDR3: CASSLAPERTDTQYF. CDR3 sequence (DNA): TGCGCCAGCAGCTTGGCACCGGAGCGCACAGATACGCAGTATTTT.

V and J are TRBV7-3 and TRBJ2-1; the match to TRBD2 covers 8 bases. The CDR3 contains 16 residues. The ends lost 4 bases at V and 4 bases at J; junction bases unmatched: 9. Germline values: CDR1 SGHTA, CDR2 FQGTGA. The CDR3 spells CASSSGSSGPYNEQFF. The CDR3 nucleotides read TGTGCCAGCAGCTCCGGGTCTAGCGGGCCTTACAATGAGCAGTTCTTC.

V is TRBV5-1 and J is TRBJ2-4; no clear D. CDR1 and CDR2 (germline): SGHRS, YFSETQ. CDR3 length equals 15 residues. V was trimmed by 0 bases and J by 3 bases, leaving 10 bases between them. CDR3 protein: CASSLEGFGKNIQYF. The CDR3 DNA reads TGCGCCAGCAGCTTGGAAGGGTTTGGCAAAAACATTCAGTACTTC.

The chain joins TRBV4-1 to TRBJ1-2; no firm D call. The V end was cut by 4 bases, the J end by 4 bases, with 13 bases between. The length of the CDR3 is 14 residues. Germline loops: CDR1 MGHRA, CDR2 YSYEKL. The CDR3 here is CASSRETGIYGYTF. The CDR3 DNA sequence: TGCGCCAGCAGCCGGGAGACCGGGATCTATGGCTACACCTTC.

This chain connects TRBV5-1 to TRBJ1-5; TRBD1 matches at 8 bases. Germline V lookup: CDR1 SGHRS, CDR2 YFSETQ. The CDR3 runs 14 residues. The V gene end was trimmed by 3 bases and the J gene end by 5 bases; junction bases not matched to a gene: 4. The CDR3, as DNA: TGCGCCAGCAGCTCCGGACAGGGCGATCAGCCCCAGCATTTT. Amino acid sequence: CASSSGQGDQPQHF. The complete variable domain, with remaining parts taken from reference TRBV5-1 and TRBJ1-5, reads KAGVTQTPRYLIKTRGQQVTLSCSPISGHRSVSWYQQTPGQGLQFLFEYFSETQRNKGNFPGRFSGRQFSNSRSEMNVSTLELGDSALYLCASSSGQGDQPQHFGDGTRLSIL.

V and J are TRBV18 and TRBJ1-1; D unclear. There are 16 residues in the CDR3. Trimming pared 4 bases from V and 2 bases from J, leaving 17 bases between. Germline loops: CDR1 KGHSH, CDR2 LQKENI. The CDR3 here is CASSLWAPAGNTEAFF. In DNA form, the CDR3 reads TGTGCCAGCTCACTCTGGGCCCCAGCGGGTAACACTGAAGCTTTCTTT.

The rearrangement joins TRBV27 to TRBJ2-7; D is perhaps TRBD1 (5 bases). Trimming removed 3 bases from V and 3 bases from J, with 12 bases in between. The germline V gene has CDR1 MNHEY and CDR2 SMNVEV (reference sequence). There are 14 residues in the CDR3. The DNA of the CDR3 is TGTGCCAGCAGTTTGGTACAGGCGATCTACGAGCAGTACTTC. It is translated as CASSLVQAIYEQYF.

V and J are TRBV11-2 and TRBJ2-5; D tentatively fits TRBD1 or TRBD2 (5 bases each). Trimming shortened V by 5 bases and J by 5 bases, and 21 bases separated the two germline ends. The CDR3 is 16 residues long. Germline V gene lookup returns CDR1 SGHAT and CDR2 FQNNGV. The CDR3 DNA reads as TGTGCCAGCAGCCGTAACCTCGGGACCGGTTGGGAGACCCAGTACTTC. It yields the protein CASSRNLGTGWETQYF.

The V and J genes are TRBV18 and TRBJ1-6; D not resolved. Trimming shortened V by 4 bases and J by 0 bases, and 7 bases separated the two germline ends. The CDR3 is made up of 15 amino acids. Germline V gene sequence: CDR1 KGHSH, CDR2 LQKENI. CDR3 in DNA: TGTGCCAGCTCACACGGCACCTCCTATAATTCACCCCTCCACTTT. Translating it yields CASSHGTSYNSPLHF.

This chain connects TRBV2 to TRBJ1-6, with a tentative D call TRBD1 (5 bases). Germline CDR1 SNHLY, CDR2 FYNNEI. This CDR3 spans 14 amino acids. The V gene lost 8 bases and the J gene lost 0 bases, with 8 bases spanning the gap. The CDR3 coding sequence is TGTGCCAGCGGGGACCGCTCCTATAATTCACCCCTCCACTTT. Its protein product is CASGDRSYNSPLHF.

The chain combines TRBV5-1 with TRBJ2-1; the D is unclear. Germline CDR1 and CDR2: SGHRS and YFSETQ. The ends were cut back, 0 bases at V and 6 bases at J, with 7 bases in the middle. The length of the CDR3 is 13 residues. The CDR3 spells CASSLGPGNEQFF. The CDR3 DNA follows: TGCGCCAGCAGCTTGGGGCCGGGCAATGAGCAGTTCTTC.

The V gene is TRBV7-6, the J gene TRBJ2-5; 8 nucleotides match TRBD2. Germline CDR1 and CDR2: SGHVS and FNYEAQ. CDR3 length equals 17 residues. V dropped 1 base and J dropped 7; count of bases not matched to a gene: 14. The chain's CDR3 is CASSLVWKRGRSATQYF. The CDR3 DNA reads TGTGCCAGCAGCTTAGTGTGGAAGCGGGGGAGGTCAGCGACCCAGTACTTC.

This chain connects TRBV7-2 to TRBJ1-4; D might be TRBD1 (5 bases). V lost 2 bases to trimming and J lost 8 bases, with 9 bases between them. The CDR3 extends over 13 amino acids. The germline gives CDR1 SGHTA, CDR2 FQGNSA. The CDR3 loop is CASSLNGAEKLFF. CDR3 coding DNA: TGTGCCAGCAGCTTAAACGGGGCGGAAAAACTGTTTTTT.

This chain connects TRBV5-8 to TRBJ1-5; D may be TRBD1 (6 bases). V was cut by 3 bases and J by 2 bases, with 9 bases left in between. This CDR3 has 14 amino acids. CDR1 SGHTS and CDR2 YDEGEE come from the germline V gene. CDR3 residues: CASSSRGGNQPQHF. The CDR3 DNA sequence: TGTGCCAGCAGCTCCAGGGGAGGCAATCAGCCCCAGCATTTT.

The rearrangement uses TRBV19 and TRBJ1-2, with D unclear. The CDR3 is made up of 13 amino acids. The V gene's germline CDR1 is LNHDA and CDR2 SQIVND (reference sequence). V dropped 1 base and J dropped 5 bases, with 8 bases sitting between them. The CDR3, as DNA: TGTGCCAGTAGTATAGGACGGGCATATGGCTACACCTTC. The encoded protein is CASSIGRAYGYTF.

V is TRBV4-1 and J is TRBJ2-4, with D possibly being TRBD1 (5 bases). V lost 3 bases and J lost 7, with 13 bases in between. In germline, CDR1 is MGHRA, CDR2 YSYEKL. This CDR3 has 14 residues. The CDR3, as DNA: TGCGCCAGCAGCCAGGGGCTTCGGGCGAACATTCAGTACTTC. Translation: CASSQGLRANIQYF.

The chain links TRBV18 to TRBJ1-5; D not resolved. This CDR3 has 15 residues. V was cut by 1 base and J by 1 base, with 8 bases left in between. The germline CDR1 and CDR2 sequences are KGHSH and LQKENI. CDR3 region: CASSPLGQSNQPQHF. CDR3 DNA sequence: TGTGCCAGCTCACCACTTGGGCAGAGCAATCAGCCCCAGCATTTT.

This clone came up once. V and J are TRBV5-4 and TRBJ2-3; TRBD2 aligns across 8 bases. The CDR3 has 14 residues. Trimming cost V 4 bases and J 5 bases; bases outside gene matches: 6. Germline CDR1 reads SGHNT; CDR2 reads YYREEE (reference sequence). The CDR3: CASSRTSLLDTQYF. DNA of the CDR3: TGTGCCAGCAGCCGGACTAGCCTTCTAGATACGCAGTATTTT. Supplemented by reference TRBV5-4 and TRBJ2-3, the full variable domain reads ETGVTQSPTHLIKTRGQQVTLRCSSQSGHNTVSWYQQALGQGPQFIFQYYREEENGRGNFPPRFSGLQFPNYSSELNVNALELDDSALYLCASSRTSLLDTQYFGPGTRLTVL.

The rearrangement uses TRBV10-3 and TRBJ2-1; no firm D call. Germline V lookup: CDR1 ENHRY, CDR2 SYGVKD. There are 16 residues in the CDR3. V was trimmed by 0 bases and J by 3 bases, leaving 12 bases between them. CDR3 bases: TGTGCCATCAGTGAGTCTCCTGATTTCGGCTACAATGAGCAGTTCTTC. Amino acid sequence: CAISESPDFGYNEQFF.

J is TRBJ1-2 and V is TRBV5-4, with 7 bases matching TRBD1. The V and J ends lost 3 bases and 4 bases, in that order; junction bases with no gene match: 9. The germline V gene encodes CDR1 SGHNT and CDR2 YYREEE (reference sequence). The CDR3 runs to 15 residues. The CDR3 coding sequence is TGTGCCAGCAGCTACCGGGACAGCGGTCGCTATGGCTACACCTTC. Its translation is CASSYRDSGRYGYTF.